This is a list of T cell receptor beta chains from one sample in a study of T cells in Graves' hyperthyroidism and ophthalmopathy. TCRdb re-called the multiplex PCR reads through MiXCR, storing one row per CDR3 protein. Of about 590,000 distinct CDR3 sequences listed, approximately 15% are singletons. Sequenced sample: blood. These receptors originate from a young woman with Graves' ophthalmopathy. Both conserved end residues are part of each CDR3. Fields, in order: clone size, V gene, D gene, CDR3 length, J gene, CDR3 protein, CDR3 DNA. The D gene is left open where the match is weak. The size field is filled for only some rows; it gives once, few, many or a size class.

abundance: many; v_gene: TRBV5-1; d_gene: .; len: 15; j_gene: TRBJ1-5; CDR3aa: CASSLGDPSNQPQHF; CDR3nt: TGCGCCAGCAGCCTCGGGGACCCTAGCAATCAGCCCCAGCATTTT
abundance: .; v_gene: TRBV7-9; d_gene: TRBD1; len: 15; j_gene: TRBJ2-3; CDR3aa: CASSVGQGETDTQYF; CDR3nt: TGTGCCAGCAGCGTGGGACAGGGGGAAACAGATACGCAGTATTTT
abundance: .; v_gene: TRBV7-9; d_gene: .; len: 16; j_gene: TRBJ2-7; CDR3aa: CASSLAQGGDSYEQYF; CDR3nt: TGTGCCAGCAGCTTAGCGCAGGGCGGCGATTCTTACGAGCAGTACTTC
abundance: few; v_gene: TRBV27; d_gene: .; len: 14; j_gene: TRBJ1-1; CDR3aa: CASSSPARNTEAFF; CDR3nt: TGTGCCAGCAGTTCACCAGCAAGGAACACTGAAGCTTTCTTT
abundance: few; v_gene: TRBV20-1; d_gene: TRBD2; len: 15; j_gene: TRBJ2-7; CDR3aa: CSAPIAGGPPYEQYF; CDR3nt: TGCAGTGCTCCTATAGCGGGAGGGCCCCCCTACGAGCAGTACTTC
abundance: many; v_gene: TRBV20-1; d_gene: TRBD2; len: 17; j_gene: TRBJ2-1; CDR3aa: CSAREPSRAGVYNEQFF; CDR3nt: TGCAGTGCTAGAGAGCCGAGTCGGGCGGGAGTCTACAATGAGCAGTTCTTC
abundance: many; v_gene: TRBV9; d_gene: .; len: 15; j_gene: TRBJ1-1; CDR3aa: CASSDNVGGDTEAFF; CDR3nt: TGTGCCAGCAGCGACAACGTTGGGGGAGACACTGAAGCTTTCTTT
abundance: .; v_gene: TRBV7-9; d_gene: .; len: 16; j_gene: TRBJ2-1; CDR3aa: CASSQYTAGSDNEQFF; CDR3nt: TGCGCCAGCAGCCAATATACGGCTGGATCGGACAATGAGCAGTTCTTC
abundance: .; v_gene: TRBV28; d_gene: .; len: 16; j_gene: TRBJ1-2; CDR3aa: CASSYDWTAPNYGYTF; CDR3nt: TGTGCCAGCAGCTATGACTGGACAGCACCTAACTATGGCTACACCTTC
abundance: .; v_gene: TRBV7-9; d_gene: .; len: 15; j_gene: TRBJ2-3; CDR3aa: CASSLVDALTDTQYF; CDR3nt: TGTGCCAGCAGCTTAGTTGACGCGCTCACAGATACGCAGTATTTT
abundance: few; v_gene: TRBV20-1; d_gene: TRBD2; len: 17; j_gene: TRBJ2-1; CDR3aa: CSATGLAGLSSYNEQFF; CDR3nt: TGCAGTGCTACGGGACTAGCGGGTTTATCCTCCTACAATGAGCAGTTCTTC
abundance: many; v_gene: TRBV27; d_gene: TRBD1; len: 15; j_gene: TRBJ2-3; CDR3aa: CASRMTGTGQDTQYF; CDR3nt: TGTGCCAGCAGAATGACCGGGACAGGGCAAGATACGCAGTATTTT
abundance: .; v_gene: TRBV19; d_gene: TRBD2; len: 15; j_gene: TRBJ2-1; CDR3aa: CASSMTSGLYNEQFF; CDR3nt: TGTGCCAGTAGTATGACTAGCGGACTGTACAATGAGCAGTTCTTC
abundance: many; v_gene: TRBV28; d_gene: TRBD2; len: 17; j_gene: TRBJ2-7; CDR3aa: CASSSEQRGLASYEQYF; CDR3nt: TGTGCCAGCAGCTCCGAACAACGGGGACTAGCGTCCTACGAGCAGTACTTC
abundance: .; v_gene: TRBV9; d_gene: .; len: 19; j_gene: TRBJ1-3; CDR3aa: CASSPRPLGVLSSGNTIYF; CDR3nt: TGTGCCAGCAGCCCCCGGCCGTTGGGGGTCCTAAGCTCTGGAAACACCATATATTTT
abundance: many; v_gene: TRBV29-1; d_gene: .; len: 12; j_gene: TRBJ2-7; CDR3aa: CSVETDSYEQYF; CDR3nt: TGCAGCGTTGAGACAGATTCCTACGAGCAGTACTTC
abundance: .; v_gene: TRBV6-1; d_gene: TRBD2; len: 16; j_gene: TRBJ2-1; CDR3aa: CASSDRTSGGGNEQFF; CDR3nt: TGTGCCAGCAGTGATCGGACTAGCGGGGGAGGGAATGAGCAGTTCTTC
abundance: many; v_gene: TRBV11-2; d_gene: .; len: 16; j_gene: TRBJ2-3; CDR3aa: CASSFREHSWGDTQYF; CDR3nt: TGTGCCAGCAGCTTCAGAGAGCACTCCTGGGGAGATACGCAGTATTTT
abundance: .; v_gene: TRBV4-1; d_gene: .; len: 15; j_gene: TRBJ2-3; CDR3aa: CASSQDRGGPDTQYF; CDR3nt: TGCGCCAGCAGCCAAGACAGGGGAGGCCCAGATACGCAGTATTTT
abundance: many; v_gene: TRBV2; d_gene: .; len: 14; j_gene: TRBJ1-4; CDR3aa: CASSPGRPNEKLFF; CDR3nt: TGTGCCAGCAGTCCGGGACGGCCTAATGAAAAACTGTTTTTT
abundance: many; v_gene: TRBV7-2; d_gene: TRBD1; len: 14; j_gene: TRBJ2-2; CDR3aa: CASRGQANTGELFF; CDR3nt: TGTGCCAGCAGGGGACAGGCAAACACCGGGGAGCTGTTTTTT
abundance: many; v_gene: TRBV12-3/TRBV12-4; d_gene: .; len: 14; j_gene: TRBJ2-1; CDR3aa: CASSFEGLDDEQFF; CDR3nt: TGTGCCAGCAGTTTTGAAGGGCTAGACGATGAGCAGTTCTTC
abundance: few; v_gene: TRBV30; d_gene: TRBD2; len: 15; j_gene: TRBJ2-3; CDR3aa: CAWSGGRARADTQYF; CDR3nt: TGTGCCTGGAGTGGTGGGAGGGCCAGGGCAGATACGCAGTATTTT
abundance: many; v_gene: TRBV2; d_gene: .; len: 13; j_gene: TRBJ2-7; CDR3aa: CASTWTDSYEQYF; CDR3nt: TGTGCCAGTACCTGGACGGACTCCTACGAGCAGTACTTC
abundance: many; v_gene: TRBV24-1; d_gene: TRBD1; len: 15; j_gene: TRBJ1-5; CDR3aa: CATSESGGINQPQHF; CDR3nt: TGTGCCACCAGTGAATCAGGGGGGATCAATCAGCCCCAGCATTTT
abundance: .; v_gene: TRBV5-6; d_gene: .; len: 13; j_gene: TRBJ2-2; CDR3aa: CASSVHLAGELFF; CDR3nt: TGTGCCAGCAGCGTCCACCTGGCCGGGGAGCTGTTTTTT
abundance: few; v_gene: TRBV27; d_gene: .; len: 12; j_gene: TRBJ2-3; CDR3aa: CATSPSTDTQYF; CDR3nt: TGTGCCACCAGTCCTAGCACAGATACGCAGTATTTT
abundance: .; v_gene: TRBV5-1; d_gene: TRBD1; len: 13; j_gene: TRBJ1-4; CDR3aa: CASSSGTVEKLFF; CDR3nt: TGCGCCAGCAGCTCGGGGACAGTAGAAAAACTGTTTTTT